The present T cell receptor beta chain was sequenced within a study of blood T cell repertoires in COVID-19. In the study overall: Sites across the United States, Italy and Spain contributed samples from acute and convalescent COVID-19. From T cells, B-cell-depleted T cells, or PBMCs came the material, which was cDNA or gDNA.

The table came from immunoSEQ multiplex PCR; TCRdb's copy has only in-frame clones and leaves some out. In the table there are a few hundred thousand clones, 80% to 90% of which are singletons. Participants were aged roughly 18 to 90 years, lived in 20 to 25 US areas, and enrolled virtually. The study counted Cohort 3 donors as recovered given two negative PCRs, clearance, or symptom resolution. Looked up from germline, CDR1 is MNHEY and CDR2 is SMNVEV (reference sequence). The V segment lost 3 bases and the J segment 8 bases; nucleotides outside the gene matches: 18. CDR3 size: 18 residues. Sequencing input: PBMCs or T cells enriched from blood (not recorded which). The clonotype originates from a man aged 18 to 30 who had recovered from COVID-19. The chain couples TRBV27 to TRBJ2-1, with 8 bases that match TRBD1. The CDR3, as DNA: TGTGCCAGCAGTTTTTTCGGGGTAGGAACAGGGGGAGGCGATGAGCAGTTCTTC. Encoded protein: CASSFFGVGTGGGDEQFF.